Below, 7 T cell receptor beta chains from the same sample are listed, as sequenced in a study of blood T cell repertoires in COVID-19. Sequenced by immunoSEQ multiplex PCR; TCRdb stores in-frame clones only, minus some. The sample has about 270,000 clones, less than 90% seen once. The sample taken for sequencing was PBMCs or T cells enriched from blood (not recorded which). All receptors come from a woman between 50 and 59 years old who had recovered from COVID-19.

The gene calls are TRBV18 and TRBJ1-5; 11 nucleotides agree with TRBD1. Germline CDR1 and CDR2: KGHSH and LQKENI. The ends lost 5 bases at V and 7 bases at J; junction bases unmatched: 7. The CDR3 sequence is 15 residues long. The CDR3: CASSKGQGVGQPQHF. The CDR3 DNA reads as TGTGCCAGCTCAAAGGGACAGGGGGTCGGGCAGCCCCAGCATTTT.

The CDR3 region has the DNA TGTGCCAGCAGCTTGGGGAGGCGGAATGAGCAGTTCTTC. It yields the protein CASSLGRRNEQFF. The chain combines TRBV5-6 with TRBJ2-1, with D tentatively TRBD2 (5 bases). Trimming took 0 bases from V and 7 from J, leaving 8 bases between them. Per germline, CDR1 SGHDT and CDR2 YYEEEE. The CDR3 spans 13 residues.

The chain is built from TRBV7-9 and TRBJ2-7; 10 bases line up with TRBD1. The J segment lost 2 bases and the V segment lost 4 bases, leaving 2 bases of the junction unmatched. Germline assignment: CDR1 SEHNR and CDR2 FQNEAQ (reference sequence). The CDR3 covers 14 residues. The CDR3: CASSSTGGTYEQYF. CDR3 nucleotide sequence: TGTGCCAGCAGCTCGACAGGGGGCACCTACGAGCAGTACTTC. Looking up the rest from reference TRBV7-9 and TRBJ2-7 gives the full variable domain: DTGVSQNPRHKITKRGQNVTFRCDPISEHNRLYWYRQTLGQGPEFLTYFQNEAQLEKSRLLSDRFSAERPKGSFSTLEIQRTEQGDSAMYLCASSSTGGTYEQYFGPGTRLTVT.

The CDR3 DNA follows: TGTGCCTGGAGTTACACGACAGGTTCTACCTTTATGTCGAAGGGAAACACCATATATTTT. The encoded protein is CAWSYTTGSTFMSKGNTIYF. The chain recombines TRBV30 with TRBJ1-3, with D tentatively TRBD1 (6 bases). The CDR3 spans 20 residues. Germline assignment: CDR1 GTSNPN and CDR2 SVGIG (reference sequence). Deletions cut 2 bases from V and 4 bases from J, with 30 bases between.

The chain has TRBV24-1 and TRBJ2-7, with 9 bases aligning to TRBD2. Germline assignment: CDR1 KGHDR and CDR2 SFDVKD. Trimming took 5 bases from V and 0 from J; bases not matched to a gene: 7. The CDR3 covers 16 residues. CDR3 amino acids: CATSGGLAESSYEQYF. The CDR3 nucleotides read TGTGCCACCAGTGGGGGACTAGCCGAAAGCTCCTACGAGCAGTACTTC.

This clone has just one count. This sequence joins TRBV5-1 and TRBJ2-7, with TRBD1 as a possible D gene (6 bases). The V gene's germline CDR1 is SGHRS and CDR2 YFSETQ. Trimming removed 6 bases at V and 3 bases at J, with 16 bases between. This CDR3 has 14 amino acids. CDR3 protein: CASNRDTSDYEQYF. The DNA of the CDR3 is TGCGCCAGCAACCGGGACACATCAGACTACGAGCAGTACTTC.

As DNA, the CDR3 is TGTGCCAGCAGCTTTTTTGGGGGAGGGCGCTCCTACGAGCAGTACTTC. Amino acid sequence: CASSFFGGGRSYEQYF. This chain uses TRBV5-4 with TRBJ2-7, with TRBD2 matching 7 bases. Germline trimming cut 2 bases from V and 0 bases from J; bases unmatched to any gene: 8. Germline CDR1 and CDR2: SGHNT and YYREEE (reference sequence). CDR3 length: 16 residues.